This T cell receptor (beta chain) was found in a study of beta chain features in type 1 diabetes. Study-level information: Investigators examined approximately 110,000,000 sorted cells across all samples. Findings and caveats of the study: Across patients, naive, central memory and Treg TCRB repertoires exhibited apparently greater similarity than was observed across healthy donors. Patients with type 1 diabetes carried fewer insertions and had more deletions at their VDJ junctions.

The V gene lost 4 bases and the J gene lost 4 bases, with 11 bases spanning the gap. Germline lookup yields CDR1 SGHNT and CDR2 YYREEE (reference sequence). The CDR3 is 14 residues long. This clone has just a few counts. Its matching antigen is unknown. Staining for CD45RO/CCR7/CD25/CD127/CD95/CD27 allowed sorting of CD4+ naive, central memory, regulatory and stem cell-like memory cells. Expressed TCRB transcripts were sequenced after all isolated RNA was converted to cDNA. Profiling relied on immunoSEQ multiplex PCR, and the TCRdb table lists in-frame clones only, not all of them. The data contain under 950,000 clones, about 17% of them seen just once; the ten biggest clones take up 0.02% to 0.025%.

The sequencing sample was made of naive CD4+ T cells from blood. The genes are TRBV5-4 and TRBJ1-4, with D maybe TRBD1 (6 bases). The receptor's source is a woman aged 18-29 years in good health. The CDR3 region is CASSKGGGNEKLFF. The CDR3, as DNA: TGTGCCAGCAGCAAAGGGGGTGGTAATGAAAAACTGTTTTTT.